These 2 T cell receptor beta chains were all obtained from the same sample, sequenced in a study of T cell repertoires in cytomegalovirus infection (dated by TCRdb to about 2019). No antigens are known for them. Taken with the paper, the label for treatment or condition translates to: in vitro stimulation with specific CMV peptide epitopes to enrich CMV-specific T cells. The sequencing machine was an Illumina HiSeq 1500. The public reads were reprocessed in TCRdb via fastp at Q25 and MiXCR, keeping in-frame beta chains. When rows share a CDR3 protein, they turn into one entry using the most common DNA and genes. Counted in this sample were some 920,000 distinct CDR3 sequences; approximately 31% of them appeared once. The ten largest clones represent over 12% of the sample. This material consisted of cultured CD8+ T cells from PBMCs, taken from culture after CMV antigen stimulation. All receptors come from a human donor in good health (CMV status not recorded). Some clones in this sample may be carry-over from other donors' samples.

This clonotype came up many times. This rearrangement joins TRBV7-8 to TRBJ2-6; possible D gene TRBD2, 6 bases. Trimming left V 5 bases short and J 0 bases short, with 35 bases between. This CDR3 is built from 24 residues. The germline CDR1 and CDR2 sequences are SGHVS and FQNEAQ. CDR3 in amino acids: CASSTRRGPPDPLRLSSGANVLTF. The DNA of the CDR3 is TGTGCCAGCAGCACCCGGAGGGGCCCCCCGGACCCCCTCCGCCTCTCCTCTGGGGCCAACGTCCTGACTTTC.

The gene calls are TRBV7-8 and TRBJ1-5, with D possibly TRBD1 on 6 matching bases. CDR3 size: 16 residues. Trimming removed 2 bases from V and 4 bases from J, with 15 bases in between. In germline, CDR1 is SGHVS, CDR2 FQNEAQ. CDR3 loop: CASSLLPGGGNQPQHF. Here the CDR3 DNA reads TGTGCCAGCAGCTTATTACCCGGGGGCGGGAATCAGCCCCAGCATTTT.